This TCR beta chain was captured in a study of blood T cell repertoires in COVID-19. CDR3 length: 16 amino acids. Germline CDR1 reads SGDLS; CDR2 reads YYNGEE. The V and J ends lost 4 bases and 7 bases, in that order; junction bases with no gene match: 14. Some clones are missing from TCRdb's copy, which holds only in-frame ones; the method was immunoSEQ multiplex PCR. The table shows fewer than 350,000 clones, with 75% to 90% occurring only once. This TCR came from a man in his fifties or sixties who had recovered from COVID-19. V is TRBV9 and J is TRBJ2-7; 10 positions match TRBD1. Sequencing used PBMCs or T cells enriched from blood (not recorded which). In DNA form, the CDR3 reads TGTGCCAGCAGCCGCCGGGGGACAGGGGATTTGGGTGAGCAGTACTTC. It is translated as CASSRRGTGDLGEQYF. Full variable domain (rest looked up from reference TRBV9 and TRBJ2-7): DSGVTQTPKHLITATGQRVTLRCSPRSGDLSVYWYQQSLDQGLQFLIQYYNGEERAKGNILERFSAQQFPDLHSELNLSSLELGDSALYFCASSRRGTGDLGEQYFGPGTRLTVT.